The T cell receptor (beta chain) described here comes from a study of identical twins. Study-level findings and limits: In cord blood, abundant beta clonotypes had fewer insertions; memory showed no trend.

Notes on this clonotype: Its target is unknown.

CDR1 LGHDT and CDR2 YNNKEL come from the germline V gene (reference sequence). This CDR3 spans 13 amino acids. Trimming removed 1 base from V and 6 bases from J, with 9 bases in between. TCRdb recomputed calls from the 5' RACE reads with MiXCR, one row per CDR3 protein. This repertoire shows approximately 550,000 distinct CDR3 sequences, 20% to 25% found once; its top ten account for about 0.5%. The data were also submitted as part of a second study, on yellow fever vaccine responses in identical twins.

J is TRBJ1-2 and V is TRBV3-1; D may be TRBD1 (6 bases). This TCR was sampled from a woman younger than 35 in good health. The sample was CD4+ T cells sorted from blood. The CDR3 reads CASSQVGHDGYTF. The CDR3 nucleotides read TGTGCCAGCAGCCAAGTGGGACACGATGGCTACACCTTC.